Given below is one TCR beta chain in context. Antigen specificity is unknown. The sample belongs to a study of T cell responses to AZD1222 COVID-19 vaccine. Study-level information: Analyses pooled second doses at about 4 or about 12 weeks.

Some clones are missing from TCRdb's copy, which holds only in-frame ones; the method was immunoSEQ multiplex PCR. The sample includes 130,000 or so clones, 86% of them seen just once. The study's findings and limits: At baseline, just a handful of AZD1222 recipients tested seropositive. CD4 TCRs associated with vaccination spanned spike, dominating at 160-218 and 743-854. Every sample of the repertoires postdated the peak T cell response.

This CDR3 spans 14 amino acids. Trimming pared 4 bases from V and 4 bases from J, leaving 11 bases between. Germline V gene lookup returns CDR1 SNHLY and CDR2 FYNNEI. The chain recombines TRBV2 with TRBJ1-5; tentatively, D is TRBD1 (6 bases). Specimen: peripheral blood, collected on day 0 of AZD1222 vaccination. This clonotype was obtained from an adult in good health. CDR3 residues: CASSVRDTNQPQHF. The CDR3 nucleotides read TGTGCCAGCAGTGTCCGGGACACTAATCAGCCCCAGCATTTT. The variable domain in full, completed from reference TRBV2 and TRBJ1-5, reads EPEVTQTPSHQVTQMGQEVILRCVPISNHLYFYWYRQILGQKVEFLVSFYNNEISEKSEIFDDQFSVERPDGSNFTLKIRSTKLEDSAMYFCASSVRDTNQPQHFGDGTRLSIL.